The sequence of this T cell receptor beta chain was determined in a study of blood T cell repertoires in COVID-19. Study at large: Acute and convalescent COVID-19 samples came from the United States, Italy and Spain.

The germline V gene has CDR1 MNHNY and CDR2 SVGAGI (reference sequence). There are 15 residues in the CDR3. The V gene lost 0 bases and the J gene lost 5 bases, with 14 bases spanning the gap. Here immunoSEQ multiplex PCR was the method, and the copy in TCRdb shows in-frame clones only, minus some. The table includes about 74,000 clones, over 85% detected once. The rearrangement links TRBV6-6 to TRBJ2-7; tentatively, D is TRBD2 (5 bases). This receptor was obtained from a human donor in a cohort sampled during active COVID-19. The sequencing sample was made of peripheral blood. The CDR3 DNA sequence: TGTGCCAGCAGTTACTCAGTCGGGGAGTTCGACGAGCAGTACTTC. This gives the protein CASSYSVGEFDEQYF.